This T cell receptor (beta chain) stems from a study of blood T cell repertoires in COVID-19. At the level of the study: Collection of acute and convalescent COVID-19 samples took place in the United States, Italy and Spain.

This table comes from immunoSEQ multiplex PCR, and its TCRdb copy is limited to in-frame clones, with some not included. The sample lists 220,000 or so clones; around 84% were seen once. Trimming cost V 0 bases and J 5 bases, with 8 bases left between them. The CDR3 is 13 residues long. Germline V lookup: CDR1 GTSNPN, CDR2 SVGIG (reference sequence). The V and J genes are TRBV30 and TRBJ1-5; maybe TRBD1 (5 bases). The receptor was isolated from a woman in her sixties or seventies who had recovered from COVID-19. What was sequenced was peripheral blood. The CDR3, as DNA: TGTGCCTGGAGTGTTGCGACAGATCAGCCCCAGCATTTT. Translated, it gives CAWSVATDQPQHF.